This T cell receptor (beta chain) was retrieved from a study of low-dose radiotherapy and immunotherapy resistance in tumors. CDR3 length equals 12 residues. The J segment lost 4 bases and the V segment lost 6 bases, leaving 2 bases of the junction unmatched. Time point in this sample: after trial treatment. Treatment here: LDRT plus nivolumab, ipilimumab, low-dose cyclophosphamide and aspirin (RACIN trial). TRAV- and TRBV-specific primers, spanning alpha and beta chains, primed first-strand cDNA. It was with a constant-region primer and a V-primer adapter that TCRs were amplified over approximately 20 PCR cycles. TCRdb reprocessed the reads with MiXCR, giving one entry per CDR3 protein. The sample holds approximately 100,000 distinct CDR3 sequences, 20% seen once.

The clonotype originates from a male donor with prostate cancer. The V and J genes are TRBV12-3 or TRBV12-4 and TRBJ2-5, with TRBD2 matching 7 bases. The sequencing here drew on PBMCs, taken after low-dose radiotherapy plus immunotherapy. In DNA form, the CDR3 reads TGTGCCAGCAGATGGGGGGGAGAGACCCAGTACTTC. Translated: CASRWGGETQYF.